A single sample is the source of the 32 T cell receptor beta chains below, sequenced in a study of HIV-infected patients and healthy controls. About 500 ng RNA was reverse transcribed with alpha and beta constant-region primers. Each of the alpha and beta chains got its own library through chain-specific third strand synthesis with indices. In TCRdb, the 5' RACE reads were re-called with MiXCR into one record per CDR3 protein. Of roughly 13,000 distinct CDR3 sequences in the sample, around 9.9% were seen once. No cell fractionation was done, so the repertoire covers all unsorted peripheral blood T cells. Source material: blood. The receptors originated from an adult in good health.

This clonotype is classed as medium-sized (0.01 to 0.1%). This sequence joins TRBV5-6 and TRBJ1-1; no clear D. Trimming stripped 1 base from V and 4 bases from J, with 11 bases between. CDR3 length: 14 residues. Germline values: CDR1 SGHDT, CDR2 YYEEEE. CDR3 region: CASSLLRPGTEAFF. DNA for the CDR3: TGTGCCAGCAGCTTGTTACGGCCGGGCACTGAAGCTTTCTTT.

This clonotype has ten or more counts. The chain employs TRBV28 and TRBJ1-2, with 8 bases identical to TRBD1. This CDR3 is built from 14 residues. CDR1 and CDR2 from the germline V gene are MDHEN and SYDVKM. The junction had 5 bases not matched to a gene; V was cut back by 5 bases and J by 3 bases. Here the CDR3 DNA reads TGTGCCAGCAGTCTGACAGGGGCCTACTATGGCTACACCTTC. This gives the protein CASSLTGAYYGYTF.

CDR3 protein: CASKTGGGSSYEQYF. In DNA, the CDR3 is TGTGCCAGCAAAACCGGGGGAGGGAGCTCCTACGAGCAGTACTTC. V is TRBV28 and J is TRBJ2-7; 7 positions agree with TRBD2. V was clipped by 7 bases and J by 0 bases; unmatched bases: 9. The CDR3 spans 15 residues. Germline V gives CDR1 MDHEN, CDR2 SYDVKM.

By proportion, this clonotype is medium-sized. The DNA for the CDR3 is TGTGCCAGCAGCCCCCGGTCGGACACTGAAGCTTTCTTT. This codes for CASSPRSDTEAFF. The chain links TRBV11-2 to TRBJ1-1; unclear D gene. The CDR3 runs 13 residues. Looked up from germline, CDR1 is SGHAT and CDR2 is FQNNGV. V shed 5 bases and J shed 3 bases, with 10 bases lying between them.

This clonotype was picked up many times. The chain couples TRBV6-1 to TRBJ1-5; no clear D gene. The length of the CDR3 is 15 residues. V dropped 1 base and J dropped 3 bases, with 10 bases sitting between them. Germline CDR1 is MNHNS and CDR2 is SASEGT. This CDR3 reads CASSEESLINQPQHF. CDR3 DNA: TGTGCCAGCAGTGAAGAATCCCTGATCAATCAGCCCCAGCATTTT.

This clonotype showed up many times. The chain uses TRBV3-1 and TRBJ2-1; D is ambiguous. Germline CDR1 is LGHDT and CDR2 is YNNKEL (reference sequence). The CDR3 length is 15 residues. V shed 0 bases and J shed 7 bases, with 13 bases lying between them. The CDR3 sequence: CASSQERIFTNEQFF. In nucleotides, the CDR3 is TGTGCCAGCAGCCAAGAAAGGATTTTCACGAATGAGCAGTTCTTC.

Sample share makes this clonotype medium-sized. The CDR3: CASSFRNGDTQYF. DNA of the CDR3: TGTGCCAGCAGCTTTCGTAACGGAGATACGCAGTATTTT. This sequence joins TRBV7-2 and TRBJ2-3, with D unresolved. Trimming took 3 bases from V and 5 from J, leaving 9 bases between them. The CDR3 has 13 amino acids. Germline CDR1 reads SGHTA; CDR2 reads FQGNSA.

By frequency in the sample, this clonotype is medium-sized (0.01 to 0.1%). This chain uses TRBV7-2 with TRBJ2-7; TRBD2 agrees at 8 bases. V dropped 5 bases and J dropped 4; count of bases not matched to a gene: 10. This CDR3 is built from 15 residues. From germline, CDR1 is SGHTA and CDR2 FQGNSA. The CDR3 bases are TGTGCCAGCAGCACCGACGGGACTAGTCGGTACGAGCAGTACTTC. Amino acids: CASSTDGTSRYEQYF.

This clonotype is medium-sized. The chain recombines TRBV20-1 with TRBJ2-3, with D perhaps matching TRBD1 (5 bases). Germline V gene data show CDR1 as DFQATT and CDR2 as SNEGSKA (reference sequence). V gave up 0 bases and J gave up 11 bases, with 12 bases separating them. This CDR3 has 12 amino acids. The CDR3 nucleotides are TGCAGTGCTAGAGATGGGGCAGAAGGGCAGTATTTT. This sequence encodes CSARDGAEGQYF.

This clonotype has only a few counts. CDR3 region: CSAQGGGSNYNEQFF. CDR3 in DNA: TGCAGTGCTCAGGGGGGCGGGAGCAACTACAATGAGCAGTTCTTC. The chain is built from TRBV20-1 and TRBJ2-1; D is tentatively TRBD1 or TRBD2 (7 bases each). The CDR3 is 15 amino acids. V was clipped by 5 bases and J by 3 bases, with 17 bases between them. Germline values: CDR1 DFQATT, CDR2 SNEGSKA (reference sequence).

This clonotype was picked up many times. J is TRBJ1-1 and V is TRBV7-2; D call uncertain. The CDR3 extends over 14 amino acids. CDR1 and CDR2 (germline): SGHTA, FQGNSA. Trimming shortened V by 6 bases and J by 3 bases, and 14 bases separated the two germline ends. CDR3 sequence: CASSRWESDTEAFF. The DNA for the CDR3 is TGTGCCAGCAGTCGTTGGGAGTCAGACACTGAAGCTTTCTTT.

This clonotype turned up a few times. The V call is TRBV5-1, the J call TRBJ2-3; D ambiguous. V gave up 0 bases and J gave up 1 base, with 6 bases separating them. CDR1 and CDR2 (germline): SGHRS, YFSETQ. The CDR3 loop spans 14 amino acids. The CDR3 reads CASSLGFGTDTQYF. The CDR3 nucleotides are TGCGCCAGCAGCTTGGGATTTGGCACAGATACGCAGTATTTT.

This chain joins TRBV20-1 and TRBJ2-1; 9 bases map to TRBD2. The CDR3 runs 16 residues. Germline V lookup: CDR1 DFQATT, CDR2 SNEGSKA (reference sequence). The trim removed 0 bases at V and 5 bases at J, leaving 8 bases unmatched. CDR3 in amino acids: CSARDLSGRPNNEQFF. CDR3 DNA: TGCAGTGCTAGAGATCTGAGCGGGAGGCCGAACAATGAGCAGTTCTTC.

This clonotype has a count of ten or more. The chain combines TRBV19 with TRBJ1-1, with a weak D call TRBD1 (5 bases). The CDR3 is made up of 15 amino acids. From germline, CDR1 is LNHDA and CDR2 SQIVND (reference sequence). V lost 6 bases and J 4 bases, leaving 18 bases between the germline ends. Written as DNA, the CDR3 is TGTGCCAGTAGCCGGGGACTTCTTAGGGGCACTGAAGCTTTCTTT. This gives the protein CASSRGLLRGTEAFF. Combining the CDR3 with reference TRBV19 and TRBJ1-1 gives the whole variable domain DGGITQSPKYLFRKEGQNVTLSCEQNLNHDAMYWYRQDPGQGLRLIYYSQIVNDFQKGDIAEGYSVSREKKESFPLTVTSAQKNPTAFYLCASSRGLLRGTEAFFGQGTRLTVV.

The sample holds one count of this clonotype. The chain joins TRBV6-1 to TRBJ2-4; a possible D gene is TRBD2 (5 bases). The CDR3 runs 14 residues. V lost 4 bases and J 1 base, leaving 8 bases between the germline ends. Germline lookup yields CDR1 MNHNS and CDR2 SASEGT. The CDR3 sequence: CASSVARAKNIQYF. As DNA, the CDR3 is TGTGCCAGCAGTGTAGCGAGGGCCAAAAACATTCAGTACTTC.

This clonotype was seen repeatedly, ten times or more. The chain recombines TRBV12-3 or TRBV12-4 with TRBJ2-1, with 7 bases that match TRBD2. After removal of 1 base from V and 3 bases from J, the junction contained 3 bases not matched to a gene. The CDR3 has 15 amino acids. CDR3 sequence: CASSLVGGGYNEQFF. The CDR3 coding sequence is TGTGCCAGCAGTTTAGTGGGCGGGGGCTACAATGAGCAGTTCTTC.

The V gene is TRBV7-9, the J gene TRBJ1-1; no clear D gene. From germline, CDR1 is SEHNR and CDR2 FQNEAQ (reference sequence). V lost 4 bases and J 8 bases, leaving 5 bases between the germline ends. This CDR3 region has 10 residues. The CDR3 loop reads CASSSVEAFF. CDR3 nucleotides: TGTGCCAGCAGCTCAGTCGAAGCTTTCTTT.

This clonotype came up many times. The J gene is TRBJ2-5, the V gene TRBV7-2; no firm D call. CDR1 and CDR2 from the germline V gene are SGHTA and FQGNSA. The V and J ends lost 8 bases and 5 bases respectively, with 9 bases between them. The CDR3 loop spans 11 amino acids. CDR3 nucleotide sequence: TGTGCCAGCTCAAGTGGGGAGACCCAGTACTTC. This encodes CASSSGETQYF.

By share, this clonotype counts as medium-sized. The V call is TRBV2, the J call TRBJ1-5; 9 nucleotides align to TRBD1. Germline-derived CDR1 and CDR2 are SNHLY and FYNNEI. This CDR3 is built from 14 residues. V was pared by 7 bases and J by 4 bases, with 5 bases of the junction left unmatched. CDR3 in DNA: TGTGCCAGCAACCCGGGACAGGGAAATCAGCCCCAGCATTTT. Amino acid sequence: CASNPGQGNQPQHF.

By share of the sample, this clonotype is medium-sized. The chain carries TRBV28 and TRBJ1-2; the D gene is possibly TRBD1 (5 bases). This CDR3 has 10 residues. Germline CDR1 MDHEN, CDR2 SYDVKM. CDR3 region: CGVWQGGYTF. The CDR3, as DNA: TGTGGGGTCTGGCAGGGTGGCTACACCTTC.

In its sample, this clonotype was seen many times. The V gene is TRBV2, the J gene TRBJ2-7, with TRBD1 matching 8 bases. Germline loops: CDR1 SNHLY, CDR2 FYNNEI. The CDR3 has 15 amino acids. The V segment lost 4 bases and the J segment 6 bases; nucleotides outside the gene matches: 11. DNA for the CDR3: TGTGCCAGCAGTGGGCGGACAGGGAAGTTGGGCGAGCAGTACTTC. This codes for CASSGRTGKLGEQYF.

The sample holds a few counts of this clonotype. This rearrangement joins TRBV28 to TRBJ1-5, with unresolved D. The germline V and J ends were trimmed by 3 bases and 4 bases, with 10 bases remaining between them. The CDR3 has 14 amino acids. Germline CDR1 and CDR2: MDHEN and SYDVKM. The CDR3 DNA sequence: TGTGCCAGCAGTTTGTTTCCGGGTAATCAGCCCCAGCATTTT. This gives the protein CASSLFPGNQPQHF.

This clonotype has at least ten counts. The rearrangement links TRBV20-1 to TRBJ1-2, with 10 bases aligning to TRBD1. The germline V gene has CDR1 DFQATT and CDR2 SNEGSKA (reference sequence). The CDR3 is made up of 16 amino acids. J lost 3 bases, V lost 3 bases, and 10 bases had no gene match. CDR3 loop: CSARETGGAFHYGYTF. CDR3 sequence (DNA): TGCAGTGCTAGGGAGACAGGGGGCGCCTTTCACTATGGCTACACCTTC.

This clonotype counts as medium-sized. The chain recombines TRBV5-1 with TRBJ2-1; 11 bases line up with TRBD2. The CDR3 spans 18 residues. With V trimmed by 4 bases and J by 0 bases, 9 bases remained unmatched. Per the germline V gene, CDR1 is SGHRS and CDR2 is YFSETQ. The CDR3 bases are TGCGCCAGCAGCATCACGACTAGCGGGACAACCTCCTACAATGAGCAGTTCTTC. Translated: CASSITTSGTTSYNEQFF.

By share of the sample, this clonotype is medium-sized. The chain couples TRBV28 to TRBJ1-4, with 7 nucleotides matching TRBD1. CDR3 length: 16 residues. V lost 3 bases, J lost 5 bases, and 9 bases stayed unmatched. Germline assignment: CDR1 MDHEN and CDR2 SYDVKM. CDR3 region: CASSFEGALRNEKLFF. Here the CDR3 DNA reads TGTGCCAGCAGTTTTGAGGGGGCCCTGAGGAATGAAAAACTGTTTTTT.

In its sample, this clonotype is medium-sized. V usage is TRBV5-6 and J usage is TRBJ1-1; D uncertain. The CDR3 sequence is 14 residues long. Germline CDR1 SGHDT, CDR2 YYEEEE. V dropped 5 bases and J dropped 0 bases, with 11 bases sitting between them. CDR3 amino acids: CASRSQYMNTEAFF. The CDR3 bases are TGTGCCAGCAGGTCTCAATACATGAACACTGAAGCTTTCTTT. Drawing the rest from reference TRBV5-6 and TRBJ1-1, the complete variable domain is DAGVTQSPTHLIKTRGQQVTLRCSPKSGHDTVSWYQQALGQGPQFIFQYYEEEERQRGNFPDRFSGHQFPNYSSELNVNALLLGDSALYLCASRSQYMNTEAFFGQGTRLTVV.

This chain joins TRBV12-3 or TRBV12-4 and TRBJ1-5, with D maybe TRBD1 (5 bases). The CDR3 spans 14 residues. Deletions cut 4 bases from V and 4 bases from J, with 11 bases between. The CDR3 protein is CASSSQGTNQPQHF. For the CDR3, the DNA is TGTGCCAGCAGTTCTCAGGGTACTAATCAGCCCCAGCATTTT.

The V gene is TRBV3-1, the J gene TRBJ1-4; 9 bases are shared with TRBD1. V lost 0 bases to trimming and J lost 8 bases; unmatched junction nucleotides: 7. The CDR3 covers 16 residues. Germline lookup yields CDR1 LGHDT and CDR2 YNNKEL (reference sequence). DNA of the CDR3: TGTGCCAGCAGCCAAGATACAAACAGGGGGCGAGAAAAACTGTTTTTT. Its translation is CASSQDTNRGREKLFF.

This clonotype has just a few counts. The chain combines TRBV18 with TRBJ2-1; D call uncertain. CDR3 length: 12 amino acids. Trimming took off 5 bases at V and 9 bases at J, with 11 bases between the two ends. The germline V gene encodes CDR1 KGHSH and CDR2 LQKENI. DNA of the CDR3: TGTGCCAGCTCATACTTAGATCGTGAGCAGTTCTTC. The encoded protein is CASSYLDREQFF.

This chain links TRBV5-1 with TRBJ2-1, with D hard to call. Germline V gene data show CDR1 as SGHRS and CDR2 as YFSETQ. The CDR3 loop spans 17 amino acids. The V and J ends lost 0 bases and 2 bases respectively, with 15 bases between them. The CDR3 spells CASSLAVAEGTYNEQFF. CDR3 DNA: TGCGCCAGCAGCTTGGCCGTGGCAGAAGGCACCTACAATGAGCAGTTCTTC. The full variable domain, completed using reference TRBV5-1 and TRBJ2-1, is KAGVTQTPRYLIKTRGQQVTLSCSPISGHRSVSWYQQTPGQGLQFLFEYFSETQRNKGNFPGRFSGRQFSNSRSEMNVSTLELGDSALYLCASSLAVAEGTYNEQFFGPGTRLTVL.

By proportion, this clonotype is medium-sized. The chain couples TRBV4-1 to TRBJ2-3; 13 bases map to TRBD2. Germline V CDR1 and CDR2: MGHRA, YSYEKL. The length of the CDR3 is 16 residues. Trimming cost V 4 bases and J 4 bases; bases outside gene matches: 5. The CDR3 DNA reads TGCGCCAGCAGCCTTCGAGGACTAGCGGGAGCAGATACGCAGTATTTT. It specifies CASSLRGLAGADTQYF.

This clonotype showed up many times. V is TRBV7-2 and J is TRBJ1-1; TRBD1 matches 7 bases. V lost 3 bases, J lost 4 bases, and 5 bases stayed unmatched. Germline V gene sequence: CDR1 SGHTA, CDR2 FQGNSA. CDR3 length: 14 residues. The CDR3 loop reads CASSFQGGGTEAFF. The CDR3 coding sequence is TGTGCCAGCAGCTTTCAGGGGGGAGGCACTGAAGCTTTCTTT.